The 26 T cell receptor beta chains given below trace back to one sample, sequenced in a study of vaccination effects on CD4 cells after COVID-19. These receptors' targets are unknown. The ViraFEST assay expanded antigen-specific CD4+ T cells with viral peptide pools before sequencing. When around nine days of culture had elapsed, CD4+ T cells were isolated. Two-dose vaccination with either BNT162b2 or mRNA-1273 was given to the participants. Here immunoSEQ multiplex PCR was the method, and the copy in TCRdb shows in-frame clones only, minus some. The table shows 25,000 to 35,000 clones, with just under 75% occurring only once. The sample consisted of CD4+ T cells from PBMCs cultured with HCoV-229E spike peptides, taken after COVID-19 vaccination. The receptor set was obtained from a human donor who received a COVID-19 vaccine.

The chain joins TRBV7-9 to TRBJ2-5, with 9 nucleotides matching TRBD1. V was clipped by 3 bases and J by 5 bases; unmatched bases: 7. The CDR3 runs 15 residues. Germline CDR1 reads SEHNR; CDR2 reads FQNEAQ (reference sequence). The CDR3 here is CASSFWTGERETQYF. The CDR3 DNA sequence: TGTGCCAGCAGCTTTTGGACAGGGGAGCGGGAGACCCAGTACTTC. Using reference TRBV7-9 and TRBJ2-5 for the parts outside the CDR3, the full variable domain is DTGVSQNPRHKITKRGQNVTFRCDPISEHNRLYWYRQTLGQGPEFLTYFQNEAQLEKSRLLSDRFSAERPKGSFSTLEIQRTEQGDSAMYLCASSFWTGERETQYFGPGTRLLVL.

This chain links TRBV10-3 with TRBJ2-1; TRBD2 agrees at 10 bases. Trimming took 5 bases from V and 5 from J; bases not matched to a gene: 0. Germline V gene lookup returns CDR1 ENHRY and CDR2 SYGVKD. CDR3 size: 13 residues. The CDR3 spells CAISSGRDNEQFF. The CDR3 nucleotides read TGTGCCATCAGTAGCGGGAGGGACAATGAGCAGTTCTTC.

The chain couples TRBV6-6 to TRBJ1-2; 9 nucleotides match TRBD1. Germline V gene data show CDR1 as MNHNY and CDR2 as SVGAGI (reference sequence). The CDR3 is made up of 16 amino acids. J lost 8 bases, V lost 6 bases, and 16 bases had no gene match. The chain's CDR3 is CASSPGQGIPFLGYTF. The DNA of the CDR3 is TGTGCCAGCAGCCCGGGACAGGGAATCCCATTTCTGGGCTACACCTTC.

In this sample, this clone turned up a few times. The chain has TRBV7-2 and TRBJ1-2; D possibly corresponds to TRBD1 (6 bases). Germline-derived CDR1 and CDR2 are SGHTA and FQGNSA. This CDR3 has 15 residues. The ends were cut back, 5 bases at V and 6 bases at J, with 19 bases in the middle. The CDR3 DNA is TGTGCCAGCAGCACCTACAGGGCTATTGGCGATGGCTACACCTTC. Translation gives CASSTYRAIGDGYTF.

This rearrangement joins TRBV5-6 to TRBJ2-5; tentatively, D is TRBD1 (6 bases). The V gene lost 1 base and the J gene lost 3 bases, with 16 bases spanning the gap. The CDR3 has 16 residues. In germline, CDR1 is SGHDT, CDR2 YYEEEE. This CDR3 is CASSLIFRGHEETQYF. CDR3 bases: TGTGCCAGCAGCTTGATATTCAGGGGCCACGAAGAGACCCAGTACTTC.

This chain connects TRBV5-1 to TRBJ1-1; a possible D gene is TRBD1 (6 bases). Trimming pared 4 bases from V and 1 base from J, leaving 17 bases between. The CDR3 runs to 16 residues. The V gene's germline CDR1 is SGHRS and CDR2 YFSETQ. CDR3 protein: CASSPLQGPKNTEAFF. Here the CDR3 DNA reads TGCGCCAGCAGCCCCTTACAGGGCCCTAAGAACACTGAAGCTTTCTTT.

The chain recombines TRBV25-1 with TRBJ2-5; D remains unclear. The germline gives CDR1 MGHDK, CDR2 SYGVNS. Trimming shortened V by 7 bases and J by 4 bases, and 16 bases separated the two germline ends. This CDR3 has 14 amino acids. The CDR3 loop reads CASTSFQEPETQYF. The CDR3 DNA reads TGTGCCAGCACCAGCTTTCAGGAGCCAGAGACCCAGTACTTC.

V and J are TRBV3-1 (or the pseudogene TRBV3-2) and TRBJ2-7; D possibly uses TRBD1 or TRBD2 (6 bases each). The germline gives CDR1 LGHDT, CDR2 YNNKEL (reference sequence). The V and J ends lost 0 bases and 4 bases respectively, with 19 bases between them. The CDR3 contains 17 residues. CDR3 sequence: CASSQDVWGAFGYEQYF. CDR3 nucleotides: TGTGCCAGCAGCCAAGATGTTTGGGGGGCTTTCGGTTACGAGCAGTACTTC.

The chain is built from TRBV27 and TRBJ2-7; 13 bases fit TRBD2. The ends lost 10 bases at V and 6 bases at J; junction bases unmatched: 12. CDR1 MNHEY and CDR2 SMNVEV come from the germline V gene (reference sequence). The CDR3 runs to 15 residues. The CDR3 here is CATRLAGGYGGEQYF. The CDR3 bases are TGTGCCACGCGACTAGCGGGAGGCTATGGGGGCGAGCAGTACTTC.

This sequence joins TRBV5-4 and TRBJ1-1, with a weak D call TRBD1 (5 bases). The germline CDR1 and CDR2 sequences are SGHNT and YYREEE (reference sequence). Between the trimmed V and J ends, which lost 4 bases and 6 bases, there was a span of 13 bases. This CDR3 contains 13 residues. The CDR3 DNA reads TGTGCCAGCAGCACCAGACAGTCCCCTGAAGCTTTCTTT. Its translation: CASSTRQSPEAFF. Full variable domain (rest looked up from reference TRBV5-4 and TRBJ1-1): ETGVTQSPTHLIKTRGQQVTLRCSSQSGHNTVSWYQQALGQGPQFIFQYYREEENGRGNFPPRFSGLQFPNYSSELNVNALELDDSALYLCASSTRQSPEAFFGQGTRLTVV.

The J gene is TRBJ2-7, the V gene TRBV7-2; no definite D call. CDR3 size: 14 residues. Germline values: CDR1 SGHTA, CDR2 FQGNSA. V was pared by 2 bases and J by 4 bases, with 12 bases between. The CDR3, as DNA: TGTGCCAGCAGCTTAACCGGATTTGGGTACGAGCAGTACTTC. Amino acids: CASSLTGFGYEQYF.

This clone showed up just a few times. The V gene is TRBV19, the J gene TRBJ1-1, with 7 bases fitting TRBD1. This CDR3 contains 15 residues. The V gene end was trimmed by 5 bases and the J gene end by 0 bases; junction bases not matched to a gene: 6. Germline assignment: CDR1 LNHDA and CDR2 SQIVND (reference sequence). CDR3 nucleotides: TGTGCCAGTAGTCCCGCGGACAGGTTGAACACTGAAGCTTTCTTT. Translation gives CASSPADRLNTEAFF. Complete variable domain (other parts from reference TRBV19 and TRBJ1-1): DGGITQSPKYLFRKEGQNVTLSCEQNLNHDAMYWYRQDPGQGLRLIYYSQIVNDFQKGDIAEGYSVSREKKESFPLTVTSAQKNPTAFYLCASSPADRLNTEAFFGQGTRLTVV.

The rearrangement joins TRBV5-6 to TRBJ1-2; the D gene is possibly TRBD1 (5 bases). The CDR3 is 13 amino acids. The V gene lost 7 bases and the J gene lost 8 bases, with 18 bases spanning the gap. From germline, CDR1 is SGHDT and CDR2 YYEEEE. This CDR3 is CASQRAGPRGYTF. For the CDR3, the DNA is TGTGCCAGCCAAAGGGCAGGGCCGAGGGGCTACACCTTC.

The gene calls are TRBV19 and TRBJ2-4; TRBD2 might be the D (6 bases). This CDR3 spans 17 amino acids. V lost 1 base and J 0 bases, leaving 13 bases between the germline ends. Germline loops: CDR1 LNHDA, CDR2 SQIVND (reference sequence). The CDR3 loop reads CASSIGGADLAKNIQYF. For the CDR3, the DNA is TGTGCCAGTAGTATAGGCGGGGCGGACTTAGCCAAAAACATTCAGTACTTC.

The chain is built from TRBV5-1 and TRBJ1-4; 7 bases align to TRBD1. The CDR3 covers 15 residues. The germline V gene encodes CDR1 SGHRS and CDR2 YFSETQ. V gave up 4 bases and J gave up 7 bases; unmatched junction bases: 10. CDR3 DNA sequence: TGCGCCAGCAGCCCAACAGGGGTCAATCCTGAAAAACTGTTTTTT. Residues: CASSPTGVNPEKLFF.

The rearrangement joins TRBV5-1 to TRBJ2-7; 8 bases are a match to TRBD2. V lost 6 bases and J lost 2; bases outside the gene matches: 7. Germline V gene lookup returns CDR1 SGHRS and CDR2 YFSETQ. CDR3 length: 14 residues. The CDR3 DNA sequence: TGCGCCAGCATGTCAAGCGGGAGCCCCTACGAGCAGTACTTC. Translation gives CASMSSGSPYEQYF.

The chain has TRBV18 and TRBJ1-1; TRBD1 might be the D (6 bases). V lost 6 bases, J lost 7 bases, and 15 bases lay in between. The CDR3 length is 13 residues. Germline V CDR1 and CDR2: KGHSH, LQKENI. CDR3: CASSRGGTGEAFF. CDR3 coding DNA: TGTGCCAGCTCTCGAGGGGGAACTGGTGAAGCTTTCTTT.

V is TRBV6-5 and J is TRBJ1-5; 9 positions agree with TRBD1. Germline values: CDR1 MNHEY, CDR2 SVGAGI. CDR3 length: 14 residues. J lost 7 bases, V lost 7 bases, and 8 bases had no gene match. DNA of the CDR3: TGTGCCAGCATCCTGGGACAGGGTAAGCAGCCCCAGCATTTT. Amino acids: CASILGQGKQPQHF.

The chain couples TRBV4-1 to TRBJ2-3; D gene uncertain. The V and J ends lost 4 bases and 0 bases respectively, with 8 bases between them. CDR1 is MGHRA and CDR2 is YSYEKL in the germline V gene. This CDR3 has 14 residues. In DNA form, the CDR3 reads TGCGCCAGCAGCCTCGTGACTAGCACAGATACGCAGTATTTT. Translating gives CASSLVTSTDTQYF.

The rearrangement links TRBV6-5 to TRBJ1-4; 8 bases are a match to TRBD1. V trimming: 6 bases; J trimming: 8 bases; junction bases outside the gene matches: 8. Germline CDR1 reads MNHEY; CDR2 reads SVGAGI. CDR3 length equals 14 residues. CDR3 sequence: CASRQDRVGEKLFF. The CDR3 bases are TGTGCCAGCAGACAGGACAGGGTTGGCGAAAAACTGTTTTTT.

Remarks on this clone: A read error may account for a junction end that differs from germline. J is TRBJ2-3 and V is TRBV30; 14 nucleotides agree with TRBD2. There are 14 residues in the CDR3. The germline V gene has CDR1 GTSNPN and CDR2 SVGIG (reference sequence). CDR3 in DNA: TGTGCCGGGAGACTAGCGGGAGGGGCAGATACGCAGTATTTT. Translation gives CAGRLAGGADTQYF. The full variable domain, in which reference TRBV30 and TRBJ2-3 provide the parts outside the CDR3, is SQTIHQWPATLVQPVGSPLSLECTVEGTSNPNLYWYRQAAGRGLQLLFYSVGIGQISSEVPQNLSASRPQDRQFILSSKKLLLSDSGFYLCAGRLAGGADTQYFGPGTRLTVL.

The chain uses TRBV5-5 and TRBJ2-1, with D perhaps assigned TRBD1 or TRBD2 (5 bases each). Germline lookup yields CDR1 SGHKS and CDR2 YYEKEE (reference sequence). The V gene lost 1 base and the J gene lost 4 bases, with 21 bases spanning the gap. This CDR3 is 18 amino acids long. This CDR3 is CASSLFRGTLSSYNEQFF. In nucleotides, the CDR3 is TGTGCCAGCAGCTTGTTCCGAGGGACCCTCTCATCTTACAATGAGCAGTTCTTC.

The gene calls are TRBV5-1 and TRBJ2-7; TRBD2 matches at 8 bases. The length of the CDR3 is 15 residues. The germline gives CDR1 SGHRS, CDR2 YFSETQ. Trimming took 4 bases from V and 5 from J; bases not matched to a gene: 11. The CDR3 protein is CASSTLRGALHEQYF. For the CDR3, the DNA is TGCGCCAGCAGCACTTTGCGGGGGGCCCTCCACGAGCAGTACTTC. Full variable domain (rest looked up from reference TRBV5-1 and TRBJ2-7): KAGVTQTPRYLIKTRGQQVTLSCSPISGHRSVSWYQQTPGQGLQFLFEYFSETQRNKGNFPGRFSGRQFSNSRSEMNVSTLELGDSALYLCASSTLRGALHEQYFGPGTRLTVT.

The chain is built from TRBV10-1 and TRBJ2-3; 8 bases fit TRBD2. Germline loops: CDR1 WNHNN, CDR2 SYGVQD (reference sequence). Unmatched junction bases numbered 2, after V lost 8 bases and J lost 1 base. This CDR3 comprises 13 residues. The CDR3 protein is CASSTSGTDTQYF. CDR3 nucleotide sequence: TGCGCCAGCTCGACTAGCGGCACAGATACGCAGTATTTT.

The rearrangement uses TRBV11-2 and TRBJ2-4; 9 nucleotides align to TRBD2. The CDR3 length is 17 residues. The J segment lost 4 bases and the V segment lost 2 bases, leaving 9 bases of the junction unmatched. The germline V gene encodes CDR1 SGHAT and CDR2 FQNNGV. Here the CDR3 DNA reads TGTGCCAGCAGCTTATCCGGGACTAGCTTTGTTAAAAACATTCAGTACTTC. Amino acid sequence: CASSLSGTSFVKNIQYF.

This clone was seen a single time. CDR3 protein: CASSPNEGEQYF. The CDR3 DNA reads TGTGCCAGCTCACCGAATGAGGGCGAGCAGTACTTC. The rearrangement joins TRBV18 to TRBJ2-7; TRBD2 is a possible D gene (5 bases). The CDR3 runs 12 residues. CDR1 is KGHSH and CDR2 is LQKENI in the germline V gene. V dropped 3 bases and J dropped 6 bases, with 9 bases sitting between them.